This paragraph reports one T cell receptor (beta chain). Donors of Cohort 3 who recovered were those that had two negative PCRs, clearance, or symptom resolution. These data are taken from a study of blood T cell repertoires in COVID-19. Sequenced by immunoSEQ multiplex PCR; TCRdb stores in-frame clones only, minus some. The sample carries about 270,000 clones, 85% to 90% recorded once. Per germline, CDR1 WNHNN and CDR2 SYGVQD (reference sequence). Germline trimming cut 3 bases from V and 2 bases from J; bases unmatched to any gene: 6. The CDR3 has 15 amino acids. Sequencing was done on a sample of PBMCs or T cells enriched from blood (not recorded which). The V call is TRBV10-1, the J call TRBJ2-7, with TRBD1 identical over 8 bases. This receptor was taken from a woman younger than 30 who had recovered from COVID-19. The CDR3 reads CASSDWTGNTYEQYF. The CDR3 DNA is TGCGCCAGCAGTGACTGGACAGGGAACACCTACGAGCAGTACTTC.